Listed here are 13 T cell receptor beta chains from one sample, sequenced in a study of CD8+CD57+ T cells in acquired aplastic anemia (dated by TCRdb to 2016 to 2018). Data came from an Illumina HiSeq 2000. TCR beta VDJ combination and CDR3 sequence profiling used genomic DNA as the template. Using fastp trimming at Q25 and MiXCR clonotype assembly, TCRdb reanalyzed the public sequencing data and kept in-frame beta chains. Duplicate CDR3 protein sequences are folded into a single record with the most common DNA and genes. The sample records 150,000 to 200,000 distinct CDR3 sequences, around three fifths of which are singletons. The biggest ten clones account for 46% of the sample. The sequenced sample was sorted CD4+, CD8+, or CD8+CD57+ T cells (not recorded which) from PBMCs. The receptors stem from a human donor with severe aplastic anemia or a healthy control (not recorded which).

This clonotype came up many times. The V gene is TRBV7-9, the J gene TRBJ1-1, with 8 positions matching TRBD1. The CDR3 has 15 residues. V trimming: 1 base; J trimming: 1 base; junction bases outside the gene matches: 2. The germline V gene has CDR1 SEHNR and CDR2 FQNEAQ (reference sequence). This CDR3 reads CASSLVGTGNTEAFF. The DNA of the CDR3 is TGTGCCAGCAGCTTAGTTGGGACAGGGAACACTGAAGCTTTCTTT.

The chain joins TRBV9 to TRBJ2-1, with 11 bases fitting TRBD1. V lost 3 bases and J lost 8; bases outside the gene matches: 10. CDR1 and CDR2 (germline): SGDLS, YYNGEE. CDR3 length: 16 residues. The CDR3 is CASSAGLRTGGDEQFF. As DNA, the CDR3 is TGTGCCAGCAGCGCCGGACTTCGGACAGGGGGCGATGAGCAGTTCTTC.

As for this clonotype: This may stem from a read error, because a much larger clone lies one nucleotide away. The chain joins TRBV9 to TRBJ1-1, with 7 bases matching TRBD1. This CDR3 has 13 residues. Germline loops: CDR1 SGDLS, CDR2 YYNGEE. V was pared by 4 bases and J by 8 bases, with 8 bases of the junction left unmatched. The CDR3 bases are TGTGCCAGCAGCCTAGGACCACAGGGGGAAGCTTTCTTT. This sequence encodes CASSLGPQGEAFF.

Note on this clonotype: At one end, the junction sequence differs from germline, possibly due to a read error. This chain uses TRBV5-1 with TRBJ1-3; 8 nucleotides align to TRBD1. The CDR3 has 16 amino acids. Germline CDR1 is SGHRS and CDR2 is YFSETQ. The CDR3 region has the DNA TGTGCCAGCAGCGAAGACAGGGGACTTCCGGGAACCACCATATATTTT. The encoded protein is CASSEDRGLPGTTIYF.

The rearrangement uses TRBV29-1 and TRBJ1-2; 9 bases line up with TRBD1. Trimming at V came to 4 bases and at J to 3 bases, leaving 3 bases not matched to a gene. The CDR3 loop spans 13 amino acids. Germline CDR1 SQVTM, CDR2 ANQGSEA. The CDR3 loop reads CSVGTGEDYGYTF. CDR3 DNA: TGCAGCGTTGGGACAGGGGAGGACTATGGCTACACCTTC.

The chain couples TRBV10-3 to TRBJ2-7, with D hard to call. V lost 10 bases to trimming and J lost 8 bases, with 18 bases between them. Germline V gene lookup returns CDR1 ENHRY and CDR2 SYGVKD. CDR3 length: 12 amino acids. Here the CDR3 DNA reads TGTGCCAGCAGCAGGAACGTGGTTCAGCAGTACTTC. Translating it yields CASSRNVVQQYF.

This sequence joins TRBV2 and TRBJ1-2; D gene unclear. The CDR3 extends over 16 amino acids. CDR1 and CDR2 (germline): SNHLY, FYNNEI. Trimming pared 6 bases from V and 4 bases from J, leaving 21 bases between. The CDR3 DNA follows: TGTGCCAGCAGAGAGGACGTGTTTCATCGGATCTATGGCTACACCTTC. Protein: CASREDVFHRIYGYTF.

The gene calls are TRBV7-9 and TRBJ2-6; 8 nucleotides match TRBD1. The junction had 7 bases not matched to a gene; V was cut back by 1 base and J by 2 bases. This CDR3 is built from 18 residues. Per germline, CDR1 SEHNR and CDR2 FQNEAQ (reference sequence). For the CDR3, the DNA is TGTGCCAGCAGCTTAGGAGGGACAGGTACTACTGGGGCCAACGTCCTGACTTTC. Its protein is CASSLGGTGTTGANVLTF.

The chain is built from TRBV19 and TRBJ2-1; D call uncertain. CDR1 is LNHDA, CDR2 SQIVND, per germline (reference sequence). V gave up 7 bases and J gave up 1 base, with 11 bases separating them. This CDR3 has 14 residues. The CDR3 nucleotides are TGTGCCAGTATTAATCTACAGTCCTACAATGAGCAGTTCTTC. It is translated as CASINLQSYNEQFF.

The table lists this clonotype with a few counts. The chain couples TRBV20-1 to TRBJ2-7, with 7 bases matching TRBD2. V gave up 5 bases and J gave up 4 bases; unmatched junction bases: 11. Per germline, CDR1 DFQATT and CDR2 SNEGSKA (reference sequence). The CDR3 extends over 14 amino acids. CDR3 nucleotides: TGCAGTGCTCCAGAGGGAGGGAGAGGGTACGAGCAGTACTTC. It yields the protein CSAPEGGRGYEQYF.

This chain joins TRBV11-3 and TRBJ2-5, with D perhaps matching TRBD1 (6 bases). Germline-derived CDR1 and CDR2 are SGHNT and YENEEA. The CDR3 extends over 15 amino acids. Trimming cost V 3 bases and J 5 bases, with 16 bases left between them. CDR3 residues: CASSFTTGIRETQYF. The CDR3, as DNA: TGTGCCAGCAGCTTCACCACAGGGATTCGGGAGACCCAGTACTTC. The whole variable domain, filled in from reference TRBV11-3 and TRBJ2-5, reads EAGVVQSPRYKIIEKKQPVAFWCNPISGHNTLYWYLQNLGQGPELLIRYENEEAVDDSQLPKDRFSAERLKGVDSTLKIQPAELGDSAVYLCASSFTTGIRETQYFGPGTRLLVL.

The chain carries TRBV25-1 and TRBJ1-1; no firm D call. The CDR3 totals 17 residues. CDR1 is MGHDK, CDR2 SYGVNS, per germline. V lost 4 bases and J lost 8, with 26 bases in between. CDR3 bases: TGTGCCAGCAGTGGGAGATCAGTTGGGTTAATCTTGGGGGAAGCTTTCTTT. It specifies CASSGRSVGLILGEAFF.

This clonotype was seen a handful of times. J is TRBJ2-3 and V is TRBV10-3, with TRBD1 identical over 7 bases. The CDR3 has 13 amino acids. The germline CDR1 and CDR2 sequences are ENHRY and SYGVKD. V gave up 6 bases and J gave up 11 bases; unmatched junction bases: 11. The CDR3 DNA is TGTGCCATCAGAACCGGGACAGACAATGAGCAGTATTTT. This codes for CAIRTGTDNEQYF.